This T cell receptor beta chain was captured by sequencing in a study of cytomegalovirus exposure and HLA in healthy donors. Regarding the study as a whole: Sequences of the TCR beta chain were said to predict the HLA-A and HLA-B alleles of most subjects accurately.

Germline CDR1 is SEHNR and CDR2 is FQNEAQ (reference sequence). V was pared by 4 bases and J by 7 bases, with 19 bases between. The CDR3 has 15 amino acids. The PCR contained 60 Vbeta and 13 Jbeta primers. TCRdb's copy holds only in-frame clones and misses some; the assay was immunoSEQ multiplex PCR. This sample yields around 200,000 clones, of which roughly 80% are seen a single time; over 3% belongs to the top ten. In this sample, this clone turned up a few times. Antigen: not known. Input material: PBMCs. This clonotype was sampled from a female donor in good health and CMV-seronegative. The chain recombines TRBV7-9 with TRBJ1-1, with D tentatively TRBD1 (6 bases). DNA of the CDR3: TGTGCCAGCAGCTCCTTATACAGGGAACGGGGTGAAGCTTTCTTT. This gives the protein CASSSLYRERGEAFF.